The TCR beta chain under discussion was sequenced for a study of blood T cell repertoires in COVID-19. Data came from immunoSEQ multiplex PCR; TCRdb stores just in-frame clones and leaves some out. This sample has about 250,000 clones; approximately 90% occur once, and the top ten carry approximately 2.5%. This CDR3 comprises 14 residues. V dropped 2 bases and J dropped 4 bases, with 11 bases sitting between them. The germline gives CDR1 LGHDT, CDR2 YNNKEL (reference sequence). The chain employs TRBV3-1 (or the pseudogene TRBV3-2) and TRBJ1-1, with D possibly TRBD1 on 5 matching bases. This receptor was identified in a woman aged 18-30 years who had recovered from COVID-19. The sequenced material came from PBMCs or T cells enriched from blood (not recorded which). The CDR3 sequence: CASSQQVQGTEAFF. The DNA of the CDR3 is TGTGCCAGCAGCCAACAGGTTCAGGGCACTGAAGCTTTCTTT.